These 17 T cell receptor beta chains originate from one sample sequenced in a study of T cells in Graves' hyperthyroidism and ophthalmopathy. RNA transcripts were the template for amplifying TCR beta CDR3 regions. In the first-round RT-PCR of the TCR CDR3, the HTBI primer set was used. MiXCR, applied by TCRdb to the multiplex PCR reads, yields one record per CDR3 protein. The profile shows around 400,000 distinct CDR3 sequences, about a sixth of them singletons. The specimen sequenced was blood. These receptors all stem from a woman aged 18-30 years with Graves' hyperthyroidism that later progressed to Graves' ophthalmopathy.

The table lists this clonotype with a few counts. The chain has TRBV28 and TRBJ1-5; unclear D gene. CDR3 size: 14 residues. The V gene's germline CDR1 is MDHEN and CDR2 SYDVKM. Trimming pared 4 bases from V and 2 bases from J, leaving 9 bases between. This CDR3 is CASSSPGRNQPQHF. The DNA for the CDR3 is TGTGCCAGCAGTTCCCCGGGCCGCAATCAGCCCCAGCATTTT.

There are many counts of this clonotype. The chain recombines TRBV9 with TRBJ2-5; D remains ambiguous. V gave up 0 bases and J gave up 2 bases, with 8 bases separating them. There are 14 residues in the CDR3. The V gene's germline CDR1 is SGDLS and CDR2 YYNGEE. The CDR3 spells CASSVAVDQETQYF. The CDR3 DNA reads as TGTGCCAGCAGCGTAGCGGTGGATCAAGAGACCCAGTACTTC.

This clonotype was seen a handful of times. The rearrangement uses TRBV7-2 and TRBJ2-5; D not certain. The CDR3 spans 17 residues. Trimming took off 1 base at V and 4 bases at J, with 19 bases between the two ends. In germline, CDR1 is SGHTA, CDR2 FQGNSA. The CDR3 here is CASSLGRVLGPIETQYF. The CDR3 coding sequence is TGTGCCAGCAGCTTAGGGCGAGTCCTAGGGCCGATAGAGACCCAGTACTTC.

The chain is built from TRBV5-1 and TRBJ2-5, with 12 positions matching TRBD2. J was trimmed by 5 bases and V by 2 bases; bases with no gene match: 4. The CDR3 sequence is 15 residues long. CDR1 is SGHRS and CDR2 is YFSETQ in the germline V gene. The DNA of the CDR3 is TGCGCCAGCAGCTTAACCGGGACTAGCGGGGAGACCCAGTACTTC. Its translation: CASSLTGTSGETQYF.

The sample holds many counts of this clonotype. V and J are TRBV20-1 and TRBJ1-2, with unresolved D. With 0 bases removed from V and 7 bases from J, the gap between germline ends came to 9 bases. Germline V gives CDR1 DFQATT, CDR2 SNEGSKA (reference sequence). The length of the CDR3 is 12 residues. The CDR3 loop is CSARDREVGYTF. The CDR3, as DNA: TGCAGTGCTAGAGACAGAGAAGTTGGCTACACCTTC.

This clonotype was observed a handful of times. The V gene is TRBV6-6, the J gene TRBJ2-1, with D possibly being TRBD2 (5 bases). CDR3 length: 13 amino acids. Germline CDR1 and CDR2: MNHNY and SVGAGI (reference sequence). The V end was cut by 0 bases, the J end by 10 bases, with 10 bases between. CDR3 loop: CASSYSREFEQFF. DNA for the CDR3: TGTGCCAGCAGTTACTCGAGGGAGTTCGAGCAGTTCTTC.

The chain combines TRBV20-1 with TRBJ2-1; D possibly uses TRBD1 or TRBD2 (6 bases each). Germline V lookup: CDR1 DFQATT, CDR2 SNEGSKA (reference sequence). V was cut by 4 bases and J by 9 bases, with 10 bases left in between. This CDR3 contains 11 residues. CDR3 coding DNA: TGCAGTGCTAAAGGGGGGACTGAGCAGTTCTTC. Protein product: CSAKGGTEQFF.

CDR3 nucleotides: TGCGCCAGCAGCCTACCAACTAATGAAAAACTGTTTTTT. Protein sequence: CASSLPTNEKLFF. The chain uses TRBV5-1 and TRBJ1-4; D gene uncertain. The V gene lost 4 bases and the J gene lost 0 bases, with 4 bases spanning the gap. The CDR3 is made up of 13 amino acids. Germline V gene lookup returns CDR1 SGHRS and CDR2 YFSETQ.

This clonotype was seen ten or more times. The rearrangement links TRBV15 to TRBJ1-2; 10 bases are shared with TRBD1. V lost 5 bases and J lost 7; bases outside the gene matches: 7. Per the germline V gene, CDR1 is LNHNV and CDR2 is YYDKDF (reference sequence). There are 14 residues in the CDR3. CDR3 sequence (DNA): TGTGCCACCAGCGGTAGGACAGGGGGTTTTGGCTACACCTTC. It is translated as CATSGRTGGFGYTF.

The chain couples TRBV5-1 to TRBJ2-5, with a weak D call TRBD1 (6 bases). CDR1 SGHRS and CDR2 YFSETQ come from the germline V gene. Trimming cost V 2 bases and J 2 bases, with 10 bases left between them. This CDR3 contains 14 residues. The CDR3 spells CASSFGTIQETQYF. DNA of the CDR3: TGCGCCAGCAGCTTCGGGACAATACAAGAGACCCAGTACTTC.

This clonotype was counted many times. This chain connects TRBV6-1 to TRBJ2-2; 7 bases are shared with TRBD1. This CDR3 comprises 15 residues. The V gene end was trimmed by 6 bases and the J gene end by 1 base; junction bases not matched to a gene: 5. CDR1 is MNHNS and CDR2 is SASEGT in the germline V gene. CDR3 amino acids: CASRPWTGNTGELFF. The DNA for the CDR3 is TGTGCCAGCAGACCTTGGACAGGGAACACCGGGGAGCTGTTTTTT.

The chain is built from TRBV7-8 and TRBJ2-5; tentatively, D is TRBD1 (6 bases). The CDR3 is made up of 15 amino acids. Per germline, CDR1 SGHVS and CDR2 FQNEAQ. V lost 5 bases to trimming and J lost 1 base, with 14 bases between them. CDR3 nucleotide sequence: TGTGCCAGCAGCGTAACCTACAGGGCCCAAGAGACCCAGTACTTC. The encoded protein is CASSVTYRAQETQYF.

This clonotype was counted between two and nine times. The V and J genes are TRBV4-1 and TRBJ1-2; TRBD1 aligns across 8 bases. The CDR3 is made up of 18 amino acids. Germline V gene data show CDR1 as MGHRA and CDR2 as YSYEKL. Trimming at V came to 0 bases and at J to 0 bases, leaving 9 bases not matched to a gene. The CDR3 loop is CASSQEGLGTGPNYGYTF. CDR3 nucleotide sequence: TGCGCCAGCAGCCAAGAAGGTTTAGGGACAGGCCCTAACTATGGCTACACCTTC.

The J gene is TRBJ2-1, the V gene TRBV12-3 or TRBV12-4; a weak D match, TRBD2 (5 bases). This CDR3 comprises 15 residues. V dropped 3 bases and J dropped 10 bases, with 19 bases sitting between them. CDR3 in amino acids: CASSFAVASSKEQFF. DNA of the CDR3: TGTGCCAGCAGTTTCGCGGTAGCGTCATCCAAGGAGCAGTTCTTC.

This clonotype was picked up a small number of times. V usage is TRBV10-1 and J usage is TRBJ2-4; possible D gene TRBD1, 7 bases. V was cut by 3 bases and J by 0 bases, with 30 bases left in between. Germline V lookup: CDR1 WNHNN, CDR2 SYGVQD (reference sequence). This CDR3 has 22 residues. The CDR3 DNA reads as TGCGCCAGCAGTGACGCGGGACCGGGACAGTTAGGGATTGCCACAGCCAAAAACATTCAGTACTTC. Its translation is CASSDAGPGQLGIATAKNIQYF.

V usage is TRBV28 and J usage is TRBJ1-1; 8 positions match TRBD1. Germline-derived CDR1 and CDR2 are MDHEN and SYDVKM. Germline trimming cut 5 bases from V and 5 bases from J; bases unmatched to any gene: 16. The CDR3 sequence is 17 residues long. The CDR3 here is CASSGGGQAPRATEAFF. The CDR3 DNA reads TGTGCCAGCAGTGGGGGGGGACAGGCCCCTCGGGCGACTGAAGCTTTCTTT.

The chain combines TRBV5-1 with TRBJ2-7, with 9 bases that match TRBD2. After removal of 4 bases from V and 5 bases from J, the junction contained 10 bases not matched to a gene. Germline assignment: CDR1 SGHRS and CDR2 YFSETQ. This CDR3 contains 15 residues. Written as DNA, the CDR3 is TGCGCCAGCAGCCTCGCCGGGACTAGCAGCCACGAGCAGTACTTC. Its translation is CASSLAGTSSHEQYF.